The TCR beta chain described here comes from a study of control samples from healthy donors and cancer patients. The germline V and J ends were trimmed by 6 bases and 9 bases, with 12 bases remaining between them. CDR3 length: 12 residues. Sequencing was performed with immunoSEQ multiplex PCR; in TCRdb, only in-frame clones are kept and a portion is missing. The sample records 260,000 or so clones, approximately 80% being singletons. This rearrangement joins TRBV12-3 or TRBV12-4 to TRBJ2-1, with D uncertain. This receptor was identified in a woman aged 55-70 years with lung cancer. Sequencing was carried out using PBMCs. In nucleotides, the CDR3 is TGTGCCAGCAGGCTTTCGGCTGGTGAGCAGTTCTTC. Translated, it gives CASRLSAGEQFF.